This paragraph covers one T cell receptor beta chain sequence. The antigen is unknown. At one of its ends the junction is not consistent with the germline gene, which may arise from a read error. The data belong to a study of T and B cells in COVID-19 patients. Study-level information: Of 20 active-infection patients, about 13 were critically ill with mechanical ventilation or extracorporeal membrane oxygenation. In the active-infection cohort, about 90% of the roughly 20 patients had comorbidities linked to unfavorable COVID-19 outcome. Points from the study as a whole: Clonality of TRB repertoires was high in active COVID-19; recovery brought above-healthy diversity and richness. No sequencing was yet done of CD4+, regulatory or CD8+ subsets, or of SARS-CoV-2-responsive or tetramer+ sorted cells.

TRB was amplified from approximately 250-480 ng of blood genomic DNA. BIOMED2 TRB-A/B primer pools were used in multiplex TRB PCR. TCRdb re-derived calls from the multiplex PCR reads in MiXCR, one entry per CDR3 protein. The sample includes some 13,000 distinct CDR3 sequences, about 25% of them seen just once. The CDR3 sequence is 13 residues long. Per germline, CDR1 SEHNR and CDR2 FQNEAQ (reference sequence). This clonotype was sampled from a human donor who had recovered from COVID-19. V usage is TRBV7-9 and J usage is TRBJ1-3; D is unclear. The sample comprised blood. In nucleotides, the CDR3 is TGCGCCAGCAGCCCCGGATCTGGAAACACCATATATTTT. Translated, it gives CASSPGSGNTIYF.